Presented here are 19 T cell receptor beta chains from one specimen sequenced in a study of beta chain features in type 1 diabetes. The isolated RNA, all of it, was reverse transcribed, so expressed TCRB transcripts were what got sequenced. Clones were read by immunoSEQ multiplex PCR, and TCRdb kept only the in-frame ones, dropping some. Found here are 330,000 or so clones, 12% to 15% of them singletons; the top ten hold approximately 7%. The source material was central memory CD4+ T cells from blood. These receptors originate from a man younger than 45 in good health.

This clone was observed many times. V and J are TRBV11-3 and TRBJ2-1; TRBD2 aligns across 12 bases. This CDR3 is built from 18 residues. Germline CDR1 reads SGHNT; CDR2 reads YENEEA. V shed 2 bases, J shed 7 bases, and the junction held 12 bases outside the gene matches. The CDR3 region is CASSLSLAGGPWENEQFF. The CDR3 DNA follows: TGTGCCAGCAGCTTATCGCTAGCGGGAGGGCCATGGGAGAATGAGCAGTTCTTC.

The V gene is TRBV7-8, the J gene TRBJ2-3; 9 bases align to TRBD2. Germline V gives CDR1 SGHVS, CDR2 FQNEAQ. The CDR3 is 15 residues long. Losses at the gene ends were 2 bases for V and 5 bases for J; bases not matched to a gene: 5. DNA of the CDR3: TGTGCCAGCAGCTTACTGCGGGGGGGTATAGATACGCAGTATTTT. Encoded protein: CASSLLRGGIDTQYF.

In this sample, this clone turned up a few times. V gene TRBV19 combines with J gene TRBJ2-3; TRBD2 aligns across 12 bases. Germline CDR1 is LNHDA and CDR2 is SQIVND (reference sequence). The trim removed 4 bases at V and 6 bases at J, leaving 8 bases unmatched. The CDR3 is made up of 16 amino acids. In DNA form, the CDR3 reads TGTGCCAGTAGTACCTCTAGCGGGGGGGCCACGGATACGCAGTATTTT. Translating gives CASSTSSGGATDTQYF.

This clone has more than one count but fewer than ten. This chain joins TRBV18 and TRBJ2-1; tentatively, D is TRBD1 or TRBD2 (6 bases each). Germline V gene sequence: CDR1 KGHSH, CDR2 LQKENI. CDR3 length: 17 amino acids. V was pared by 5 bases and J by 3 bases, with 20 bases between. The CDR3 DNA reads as TGTGCCAGCTCAAGATCGGCCCCTGGAGGGGGCTACAATGAGCAGTTCTTC. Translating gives CASSRSAPGGGYNEQFF.

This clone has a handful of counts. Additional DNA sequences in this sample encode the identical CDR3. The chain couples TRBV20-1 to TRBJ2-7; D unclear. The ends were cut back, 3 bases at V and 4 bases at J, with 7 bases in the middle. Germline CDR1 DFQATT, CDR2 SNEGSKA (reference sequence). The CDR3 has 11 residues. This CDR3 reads CSASRSYEQYF. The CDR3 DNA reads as TGCAGTGCTAGTCGCTCGTACGAGCAGTACTTC.

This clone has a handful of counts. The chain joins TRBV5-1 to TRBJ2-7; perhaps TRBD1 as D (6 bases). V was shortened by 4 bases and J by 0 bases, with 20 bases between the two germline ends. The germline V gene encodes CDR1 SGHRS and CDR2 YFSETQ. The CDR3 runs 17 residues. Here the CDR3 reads CASSVQPSTGTSYEQYF. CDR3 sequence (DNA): TGCGCCAGCAGCGTCCAACCATCGACAGGAACCTCCTACGAGCAGTACTTC.

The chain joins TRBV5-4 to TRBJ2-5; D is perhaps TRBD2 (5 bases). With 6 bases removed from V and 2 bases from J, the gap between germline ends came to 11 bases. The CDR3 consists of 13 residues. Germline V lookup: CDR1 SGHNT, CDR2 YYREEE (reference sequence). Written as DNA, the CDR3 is TGTGCCAGCACCGGACTGGAGCAAGAGACCCAGTACTTC. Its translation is CASTGLEQETQYF. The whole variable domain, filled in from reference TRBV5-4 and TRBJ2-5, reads ETGVTQSPTHLIKTRGQQVTLRCSSQSGHNTVSWYQQALGQGPQFIFQYYREEENGRGNFPPRFSGLQFPNYSSELNVNALELDDSALYLCASTGLEQETQYFGPGTRLLVL.

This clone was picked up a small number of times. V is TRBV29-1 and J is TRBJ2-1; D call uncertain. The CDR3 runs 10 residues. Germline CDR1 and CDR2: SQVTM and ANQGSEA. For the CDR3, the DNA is TGCACCGCCGGTGGCAATGAGCAGTTCTTC. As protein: CTAGGNEQFF.

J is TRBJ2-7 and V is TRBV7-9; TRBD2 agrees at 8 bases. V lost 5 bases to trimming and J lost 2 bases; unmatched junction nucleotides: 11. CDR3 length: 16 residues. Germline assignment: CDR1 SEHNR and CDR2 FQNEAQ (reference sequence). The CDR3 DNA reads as TGTGCCAGCAGCACCCCTTTCGGGAGGGCCCCCTACGAGCAGTACGTC. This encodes CASSTPFGRAPYEQYV.

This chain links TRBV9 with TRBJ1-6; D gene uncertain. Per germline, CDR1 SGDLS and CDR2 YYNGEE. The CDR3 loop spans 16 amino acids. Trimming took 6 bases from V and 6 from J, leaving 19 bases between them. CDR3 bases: TGTGCCAGCACTACGACGGCGGACTGGGCTAATTCACCCCTCCACTTT. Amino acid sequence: CASTTTADWANSPLHF.

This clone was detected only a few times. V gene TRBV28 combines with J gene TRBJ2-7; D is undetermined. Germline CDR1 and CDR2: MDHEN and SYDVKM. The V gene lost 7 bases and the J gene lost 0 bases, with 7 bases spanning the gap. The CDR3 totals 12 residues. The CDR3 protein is CASISTSYEQYF. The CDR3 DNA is TGTGCCAGCATCAGCACCTCCTACGAGCAGTACTTC.

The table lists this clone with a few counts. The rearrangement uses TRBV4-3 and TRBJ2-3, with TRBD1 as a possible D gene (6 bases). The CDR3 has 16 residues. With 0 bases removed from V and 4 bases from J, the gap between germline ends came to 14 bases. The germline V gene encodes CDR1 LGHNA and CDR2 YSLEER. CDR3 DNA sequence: TGCGCCAGCAGCCAAGATACACAGGGCACCCCAGATACGCAGTATTTT. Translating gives CASSQDTQGTPDTQYF.

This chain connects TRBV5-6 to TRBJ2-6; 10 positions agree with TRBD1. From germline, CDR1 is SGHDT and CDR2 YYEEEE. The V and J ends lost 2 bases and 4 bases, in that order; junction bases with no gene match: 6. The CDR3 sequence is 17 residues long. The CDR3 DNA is TGTGCCAGCAGCTTCGGGACAGGGGTGTTGGGGGCCAACGTCCTGACTTTC. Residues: CASSFGTGVLGANVLTF.

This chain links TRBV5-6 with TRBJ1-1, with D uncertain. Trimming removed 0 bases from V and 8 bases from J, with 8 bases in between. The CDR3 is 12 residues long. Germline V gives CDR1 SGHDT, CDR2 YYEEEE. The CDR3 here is CASSLVLGEAFF. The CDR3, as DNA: TGTGCCAGCAGCTTGGTACTAGGAGAAGCTTTCTTT.

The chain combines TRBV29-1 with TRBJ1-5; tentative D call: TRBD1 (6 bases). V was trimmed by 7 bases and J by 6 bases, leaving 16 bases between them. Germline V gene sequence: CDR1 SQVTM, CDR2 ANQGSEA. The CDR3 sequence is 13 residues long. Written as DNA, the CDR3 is TGCAGCGCTACCACCGGAGGGGGTCAGCCCCAGCATTTT. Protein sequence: CSATTGGGQPQHF.

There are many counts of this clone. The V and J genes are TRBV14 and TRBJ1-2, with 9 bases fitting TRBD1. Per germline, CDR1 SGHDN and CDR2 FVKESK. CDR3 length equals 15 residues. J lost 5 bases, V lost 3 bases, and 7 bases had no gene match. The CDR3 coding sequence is TGTGCCAGCAGCCAGGGGACAGGGTTTTGGTATGGCTACACCTTC. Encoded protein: CASSQGTGFWYGYTF.

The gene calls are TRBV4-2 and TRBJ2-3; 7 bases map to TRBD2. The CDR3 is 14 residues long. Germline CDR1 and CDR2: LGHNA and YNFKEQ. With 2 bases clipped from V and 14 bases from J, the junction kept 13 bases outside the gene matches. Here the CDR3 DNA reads TGTGCCAGCAGCCAAAACGATGGAGCGGGAATAATGTATTTT. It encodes CASSQNDGAGIMYF.

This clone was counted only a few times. The CDR3 DNA follows: TGCGCCAGCAGCCCTACGGGACATCGGAACACTGAAGCTTTCTTT. It yields the protein CASSPTGHRNTEAFF. This chain links TRBV5-1 with TRBJ1-1; tentative D call: TRBD1 (6 bases). The CDR3 consists of 15 residues. Looked up from germline, CDR1 is SGHRS and CDR2 is YFSETQ. V lost 4 bases and J 1 base, leaving 14 bases between the germline ends. Based on the CDR3 plus reference TRBV5-1 and TRBJ1-1, the full variable domain is KAGVTQTPRYLIKTRGQQVTLSCSPISGHRSVSWYQQTPGQGLQFLFEYFSETQRNKGNFPGRFSGRQFSNSRSEMNVSTLELGDSALYLCASSPTGHRNTEAFFGQGTRLTVV.

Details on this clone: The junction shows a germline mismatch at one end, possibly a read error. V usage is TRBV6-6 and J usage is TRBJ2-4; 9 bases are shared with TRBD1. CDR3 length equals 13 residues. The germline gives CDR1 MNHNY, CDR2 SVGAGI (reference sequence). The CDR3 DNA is TGTGCCAGCACTTACCGACAGGGGGGCATTCAGTACTTC. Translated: CASTYRQGGIQYF.